The 2 T cell receptor beta chains below were found in one sample sequenced in a study of cytomegalovirus exposure and HLA in healthy donors. 13 Jbeta primers and 60 Vbeta primers were used for the PCR. Using immunoSEQ multiplex PCR, the repertoire was profiled, and TCRdb retains in-frame clones only, with some absent. The sample includes about 180,000 clones, around 80% seen only once; the top ten take roughly 1.4%. Sequencing was done on a sample of PBMCs. The receptors were gathered from a woman aged 25 to 39 in good health and CMV-seropositive.

V and J are TRBV29-1 and TRBJ1-2; D may be TRBD1 (5 bases). Trimming took 6 bases from V and 4 from J, leaving 18 bases between them. In germline, CDR1 is SQVTM, CDR2 ANQGSEA. This CDR3 region has 14 residues. CDR3 DNA sequence: TGCAGCGTGAGTGACTCGGGGGTCTCCTATGGCTACACCTTC. It translates to CSVSDSGVSYGYTF.

This chain joins TRBV15 and TRBJ2-1; the D gene is possibly TRBD1 (6 bases). This CDR3 comprises 16 residues. Germline V gene sequence: CDR1 LNHNV, CDR2 YYDKDF (reference sequence). V was trimmed by 0 bases and J by 2 bases, leaving 11 bases between them. CDR3 sequence reads: CATSRDPDSTYNEQFF. CDR3 DNA sequence: TGTGCCACCAGCAGAGACCCGGACAGCACCTACAATGAGCAGTTCTTC.